These 27 T cell receptor beta chains originate from one sample sequenced in a study of technical replicates of blood from a few donors. This table comes from immunoSEQ multiplex PCR, and its TCRdb copy is limited to in-frame clones, with some not included. This table has over 70,000 clones, roughly 92% appearing once. The sequenced sample was T cells isolated from PBMCs. Source of these receptors: a human donor in good health.

The rearrangement uses TRBV23-1 and TRBJ2-7; D perhaps matches TRBD1 (5 bases). TRBV23-1 is flagged as an ORF with uncertain function. Trimming removed 0 bases from V and 3 bases from J, with 15 bases in between. The length of the CDR3 is 16 residues. This chain's CDR3 is CASSQSKQARDYEQYF. The DNA of the CDR3 is TGCGCCAGCAGTCAATCGAAACAGGCAAGAGACTACGAGCAGTACTTC.

V gene TRBV5-5 combines with J gene TRBJ2-3; D gene unclear. This CDR3 contains 12 residues. Trimming took 0 bases from V and 6 from J, leaving 5 bases between them. In germline, CDR1 is SGHKS, CDR2 YYEKEE (reference sequence). CDR3 nucleotides: TGTGCCAGCAGCTTGGCCCTGGATACGCAGTATTTT. Protein sequence: CASSLALDTQYF.

The V gene is TRBV4-1, the J gene TRBJ2-5; 9 bases agree with TRBD1. The CDR3 has 16 amino acids. Germline lookup yields CDR1 MGHRA and CDR2 YSYEKL. V lost 2 bases and J lost 5; bases outside the gene matches: 9. For the CDR3, the DNA is TGCGCCAGCAGCCAACCTCTTACAGGGGGCCTGGAGACCCAGTACTTC. Protein: CASSQPLTGGLETQYF.

The V gene is TRBV2, the J gene TRBJ2-7; TRBD2 matches at 9 bases. Germline CDR1 reads SNHLY; CDR2 reads FYNNEI. Trimming removed 8 bases from V and 4 bases from J; junction bases left unmatched: 6. The CDR3 length is 13 residues. This CDR3 is CASGLAGRYEQYF. The CDR3, as DNA: TGTGCCAGCGGGCTAGCGGGAAGGTACGAGCAGTACTTC.

The chain carries TRBV10-3 and TRBJ2-2; TRBD2 agrees at 10 bases. Germline V gene lookup returns CDR1 ENHRY and CDR2 SYGVKD. The length of the CDR3 is 13 residues. V gave up 11 bases and J gave up 5 bases; unmatched junction bases: 5. CDR3 sequence (DNA): TGTGCCTCTGGGACTAGCGATACCGGGGAGCTGTTTTTT. This gives the protein CASGTSDTGELFF.

This clone was seen just once. This chain links TRBV11-2 with TRBJ2-1; the D is unclear. In germline, CDR1 is SGHAT, CDR2 FQNNGV. The V and J ends lost 3 bases and 9 bases respectively, with 6 bases between them. The CDR3 loop spans 11 amino acids. The CDR3 region is CASSLSGEQFF. Here the CDR3 DNA reads TGTGCCAGCAGCTTGAGTGGTGAGCAGTTCTTC.

V usage is TRBV9 and J usage is TRBJ1-1; perhaps TRBD1 as D (6 bases). CDR1 SGDLS and CDR2 YYNGEE come from the germline V gene. With 2 bases removed from V and 2 bases from J, the gap between germline ends came to 7 bases. The CDR3 contains 13 residues. The CDR3 spells CASSVDRNTEAFF. The CDR3 bases are TGTGCCAGCAGCGTGGACAGAAACACTGAAGCTTTCTTT.

The rearrangement joins TRBV5-1 to TRBJ2-7; no definite D call. The V gene lost 0 bases and the J gene lost 2 bases, with 12 bases spanning the gap. Germline CDR1 and CDR2: SGHRS and YFSETQ. This CDR3 region has 15 residues. CDR3 residues: CASSLVLGQPYEQYF. In nucleotides, the CDR3 is TGCGCCAGCAGCTTGGTGCTAGGCCAACCCTACGAGCAGTACTTC.

This sequence joins TRBV7-8 and TRBJ2-3; 15 nucleotides match TRBD2. Germline V CDR1 and CDR2: SGHVS, FQNEAQ. This CDR3 has 15 amino acids. J gave up 7 bases and V 4 bases, and 3 bases lay outside the gene matches. This CDR3 reads CASSSGLAGGNTQYF. In DNA, the CDR3 is TGTGCCAGCAGCTCGGGACTAGCGGGAGGAAATACGCAGTATTTT.

The chain recombines TRBV11-3 with TRBJ2-3; D may be TRBD2 (7 bases). The CDR3 runs 16 residues. V lost 5 bases and J 1 base, leaving 16 bases between the germline ends. Germline-derived CDR1 and CDR2 are SGHNT and YENEEA. This CDR3 reads CASSGGAFLGTDTQYF. CDR3 coding DNA: TGTGCCAGCAGCGGGGGGGCTTTTTTAGGCACAGATACGCAGTATTTT.

In this sample, this clone turned up once. The chain combines TRBV19 with TRBJ2-1, with TRBD2 as a possible D gene (5 bases). This CDR3 comprises 15 residues. Germline V gene sequence: CDR1 LNHDA, CDR2 SQIVND (reference sequence). Trimming took off 3 bases at V and 3 bases at J, with 12 bases between the two ends. Here the CDR3 reads CASSITRLIYNEQFF. The CDR3 DNA reads TGTGCCAGTAGTATCACTAGGCTGATCTACAATGAGCAGTTCTTC.

DNA for the CDR3: TGTGCCAGCAGTAGGACATCTTACGGGAACACTGAAGCTTTCTTT. The encoded protein is CASSRTSYGNTEAFF. The chain uses TRBV6-5 and TRBJ1-1; a weak D match, TRBD1 (5 bases). The CDR3 totals 15 residues. CDR1 is MNHEY and CDR2 is SVGAGI in the germline V gene. Trimming took 5 bases from V and 1 from J, leaving 14 bases between them.

This chain uses TRBV2 with TRBJ2-5; TRBD2 might be the D (7 bases). Germline V gives CDR1 SNHLY, CDR2 FYNNEI. The CDR3 consists of 15 residues. V lost 7 bases, J lost 3 bases, and 18 bases lay in between. CDR3 DNA sequence: TGTGCCAGCAACTTCCCCGGGGGGCTAAAAGAGACCCAGTACTTC. The encoded protein is CASNFPGGLKETQYF.

The rearrangement joins TRBV28 to TRBJ1-2, with 9 bases fitting TRBD1. The V gene's germline CDR1 is MDHEN and CDR2 SYDVKM. The CDR3 has 15 residues. V trimming: 5 bases; J trimming: 6 bases; junction bases outside the gene matches: 10. The CDR3 DNA follows: TGTGCCAGCAGTCTGACGGACAGGGGACGGGATGGCTACACCTTC. This codes for CASSLTDRGRDGYTF.

This chain uses TRBV7-9 with TRBJ2-7; maybe TRBD2 (6 bases). The CDR3 totals 15 residues. V was shortened by 5 bases and J by 2 bases, with 16 bases between the two germline ends. Germline V gene lookup returns CDR1 SEHNR and CDR2 FQNEAQ (reference sequence). The CDR3: CASSPERVGTYEQYF. CDR3 nucleotide sequence: TGTGCCAGCAGCCCAGAGCGGGTTGGCACCTACGAGCAGTACTTC.

The CDR3 DNA is TGTGCCAGCAGCCTCCTAAGAGCGGGAGGTGGTACGCAGTATTTT. Protein product: CASSLLRAGGGTQYF. V usage is TRBV7-2 and J usage is TRBJ2-3; TRBD2 matches 9 bases. Germline V gene sequence: CDR1 SGHTA, CDR2 FQGNSA. The V and J ends lost 5 bases and 8 bases, in that order; junction bases with no gene match: 11. The CDR3 has 15 amino acids.

V is TRBV11-2 and J is TRBJ2-7; TRBD2 agrees at 9 bases. The junction had 8 bases not matched to a gene; V was cut back by 4 bases and J by 7 bases. Germline V gene lookup returns CDR1 SGHAT and CDR2 FQNNGV. The CDR3 is 14 amino acids. The CDR3 spells CASSSSSGTLEQYF. CDR3 in DNA: TGTGCCAGCAGCTCCTCTAGCGGGACTCTGGAGCAGTACTTC.

This clone has only a few counts. The chain combines TRBV7-9 with TRBJ2-3; D is perhaps TRBD2 (5 bases). This CDR3 has 16 residues. The germline V gene has CDR1 SEHNR and CDR2 FQNEAQ (reference sequence). V gave up 1 base and J gave up 1 base, with 12 bases separating them. Here the CDR3 DNA reads TGTGCCAGCAGCTTAGGAGTGGGAGAGGGCACAGATACGCAGTATTTT. Translation gives CASSLGVGEGTDTQYF. The variable domain in full, completed from reference TRBV7-9 and TRBJ2-3, reads DTGVSQNPRHKITKRGQNVTFRCDPISEHNRLYWYRQTLGQGPEFLTYFQNEAQLEKSRLLSDRFSAERPKGSFSTLEIQRTEQGDSAMYLCASSLGVGEGTDTQYFGPGTRLTVL.

The J gene is TRBJ2-3, the V gene TRBV11-3; D remains ambiguous. The germline V gene encodes CDR1 SGHNT and CDR2 YENEEA. V was trimmed by 3 bases and J by 6 bases, leaving 16 bases between them. The CDR3 consists of 15 residues. The CDR3 DNA reads as TGTGCCAGCAGCTTTCAACCAATGCCTATGGATACGCAGTATTTT. Translation gives CASSFQPMPMDTQYF. The variable domain in full, with the rest retrieved from reference TRBV11-3 and TRBJ2-3, is EAGVVQSPRYKIIEKKQPVAFWCNPISGHNTLYWYLQNLGQGPELLIRYENEEAVDDSQLPKDRFSAERLKGVDSTLKIQPAELGDSAVYLCASSFQPMPMDTQYFGPGTRLTVL.

The V and J genes are TRBV10-1 and TRBJ2-3, with 7 nucleotides matching TRBD2. The CDR3 totals 14 residues. Trimming took 0 bases from V and 5 from J; bases not matched to a gene: 2. CDR1 and CDR2 (germline): WNHNN, SYGVQD (reference sequence). Written as DNA, the CDR3 is TGCGCCAGCAGTGAGTCTACTAGCGTAGATACGCAGTATTTT. The encoded protein is CASSESTSVDTQYF.

Remarks on this clone: In the same sample, other DNA sequences code for this CDR3. The CDR3 loop is CASSLTGGNEKLFF. CDR3 coding DNA: TGCGCCAGCAGCTTGACGGGGGGAAATGAAAAACTGTTTTTT. This sequence joins TRBV5-1 and TRBJ1-4, with D tentatively TRBD1 (5 bases). Deletions cut 1 base from V and 5 bases from J, with 9 bases between. This CDR3 is built from 14 residues. Germline V CDR1 and CDR2: SGHRS, YFSETQ.

The chain joins TRBV19 to TRBJ2-7; 14 bases fit TRBD2. The CDR3 has 18 amino acids. The V segment lost 5 bases and the J segment 4 bases; nucleotides outside the gene matches: 13. Looked up from germline, CDR1 is LNHDA and CDR2 is SQIVND (reference sequence). The CDR3 DNA is TGTGCCAGTAGTTCCTATGCGGGGGGGACTAGCGGGAGTTACGAGCAGTACTTC. Amino acids: CASSSYAGGTSGSYEQYF.

The genes are TRBV9 and TRBJ2-1; the match to TRBD2 covers 12 bases. V gave up 0 bases and J gave up 9 bases; unmatched junction bases: 10. From germline, CDR1 is SGDLS and CDR2 YYNGEE. The CDR3 spans 17 residues. The CDR3 bases are TGTGCCAGCAGCGTAGCGATGACGACTAGCGGGAGTATTGAGCAGTTCTTC. Translating it yields CASSVAMTTSGSIEQFF.

This clone was found once. The chain combines TRBV9 with TRBJ1-1; no clear D. The CDR3 totals 15 residues. V was trimmed by 0 bases and J by 0 bases, leaving 9 bases between them. Germline V gene sequence: CDR1 SGDLS, CDR2 YYNGEE. The CDR3 region is CASSVAAGLNTEAFF. The CDR3 bases are TGTGCCAGCAGCGTAGCTGCGGGATTGAACACTGAAGCTTTCTTT.

The chain is built from TRBV6-1 and TRBJ1-2; D uncertain. CDR3 length equals 14 residues. The germline V gene encodes CDR1 MNHNS and CDR2 SASEGT. The V gene lost 3 bases and the J gene lost 6 bases, with 14 bases spanning the gap. As DNA, the CDR3 is TGTGCCAGCAGTGACGGGCTCGTGAGGGATGGCTACACCTTC. Encoded protein: CASSDGLVRDGYTF.

The rearrangement links TRBV10-1 to TRBJ2-7, with TRBD1 identical over 7 bases. Unmatched junction bases numbered 3, after V lost 4 bases and J lost 3 bases. The CDR3 length is 13 residues. Germline CDR1 reads WNHNN; CDR2 reads SYGVQD (reference sequence). The CDR3 loop is CASSGDRVYEQYF. CDR3 bases: TGCGCCAGCAGTGGAGACAGGGTCTACGAGCAGTACTTC.

The chain has TRBV4-3 and TRBJ2-3, with D possibly being TRBD2 (6 bases). Germline lookup yields CDR1 LGHNA and CDR2 YSLEER. Trimming removed 0 bases at V and 2 bases at J, with 15 bases between. This CDR3 contains 17 residues. The CDR3 is CASSQEFFAGPTDTQYF. CDR3 DNA sequence: TGCGCCAGCAGCCAAGAATTCTTTGCGGGGCCCACAGATACGCAGTATTTT.